These 28 T cell receptor beta chains originate from one sample sequenced in a study of radiotherapy plus CTLA-4 blockade in lung cancer. The data were produced by immunoSEQ multiplex PCR, yet TCRdb's version contains in-frame clones alone and is incomplete. The data show roughly 90,000 clones, 82% seen once. The source was peripheral blood, collected from a patient treated with radiotherapy plus ipilimumab. Receptors originate from a human donor with non-small cell lung cancer that progressed on radiotherapy plus ipilimumab.

The V call is TRBV25-1, the J call TRBJ1-5; 12 bases line up with TRBD1. Germline CDR1 reads MGHDK; CDR2 reads SYGVNS. The CDR3 covers 17 residues. V lost 8 bases, J lost 3 bases, and 11 bases stayed unmatched. The CDR3 region is CASADTGTGGDNQPQHF. In DNA, the CDR3 is TGTGCCAGCGCAGACACCGGGACAGGGGGCGACAATCAGCCCCAGCATTTT.

DNA of the CDR3: TGTGCCAGCAGTGAAGAGGGGGCGGGGGCCAAAAACATTCAGTACTTC. Its translation is CASSEEGAGAKNIQYF. The V call is TRBV6-1, the J call TRBJ2-4; D possibly corresponds to TRBD1 (7 bases). This CDR3 is 16 amino acids long. Germline values: CDR1 MNHNS, CDR2 SASEGT. V shed 1 base and J shed 1 base, with 11 bases lying between them.

For the CDR3, the DNA is TGTGCCACCAGCAGAGATAGGGTTAACTATGGCTACACCTTC. Translating gives CATSRDRVNYGYTF. The V gene is TRBV15, the J gene TRBJ1-2; the D is unclear. Germline V CDR1 and CDR2: LNHNV, YYDKDF (reference sequence). The CDR3 has 14 amino acids. Trimming left V 0 bases short and J 1 base short, with 6 bases between.

The chain is built from TRBV28 and TRBJ1-5, with D perhaps matching TRBD1 (5 bases). The CDR3 spans 15 residues. V dropped 2 bases and J dropped 4 bases, with 12 bases sitting between them. Germline V gene data show CDR1 as MDHEN and CDR2 as SYDVKM. CDR3 in amino acids: CASSLQAGLNQPQHF. CDR3 bases: TGTGCCAGCAGTTTACAGGCAGGGTTGAATCAGCCCCAGCATTTT.

The chain uses TRBV9 and TRBJ2-1; 11 nucleotides line up with TRBD2. The CDR3 runs to 17 residues. The V and J ends lost 0 bases and 7 bases, in that order; junction bases with no gene match: 9. The germline gives CDR1 SGDLS, CDR2 YYNGEE. The CDR3 protein is CASSVDPLAGVRNEQFF. CDR3 DNA sequence: TGTGCCAGCAGCGTAGACCCACTAGCGGGAGTAAGGAATGAGCAGTTCTTC. Variable domain in full (rest from reference TRBV9 and TRBJ2-1): DSGVTQTPKHLITATGQRVTLRCSPRSGDLSVYWYQQSLDQGLQFLIQYYNGEERAKGNILERFSAQQFPDLHSELNLSSLELGDSALYFCASSVDPLAGVRNEQFFGPGTRLTVL.

The rearrangement links TRBV6-5 to TRBJ1-1, with 9 bases identical to TRBD1. CDR1 is MNHEY and CDR2 is SVGAGI in the germline V gene. Germline trimming cut 6 bases from V and 1 base from J; bases unmatched to any gene: 3. The CDR3 extends over 14 amino acids. The CDR3 region is CASRGTGTNTEAFF. The CDR3 DNA sequence: TGTGCCAGCAGGGGGACAGGGACGAACACTGAAGCTTTCTTT.

The J gene is TRBJ2-2, the V gene TRBV5-1; 12 positions agree with TRBD1. The CDR3 runs 15 residues. In germline, CDR1 is SGHRS, CDR2 YFSETQ. After removal of 5 bases from V and 4 bases from J, the junction contained 3 bases not matched to a gene. The CDR3, as DNA: TGCGCCAGCAGGACGGGACAGGGGGCCACCGGGGAGCTGTTTTTT. This codes for CASRTGQGATGELFF.

The V and J genes are TRBV7-9 and TRBJ1-4; 8 bases map to TRBD1. Germline CDR1 and CDR2: SEHNR and FQNEAQ (reference sequence). The CDR3 sequence is 17 residues long. Trimming cost V 5 bases and J 3 bases; bases outside gene matches: 11. The CDR3 protein is CASSSGETGQANEKLFF. The CDR3 nucleotides are TGTGCCAGCAGCAGTGGGGAAACGGGACAGGCTAATGAAAAACTGTTTTTT.

This clone was seen only once. The V call is TRBV29-1, the J call TRBJ2-3; TRBD1 matches 9 bases. The CDR3 length is 13 residues. Unmatched junction bases numbered 2, after V lost 7 bases and J lost 0 bases. Germline V gene sequence: CDR1 SQVTM, CDR2 ANQGSEA. CDR3: CSEGQGSTDTQYF. The CDR3, as DNA: TGCAGCGAGGGACAGGGTAGCACAGATACGCAGTATTTT.

The V call is TRBV5-4, the J call TRBJ1-4; the D is unclear. Between the trimmed V and J ends, which lost 0 bases and 6 bases, there was a span of 9 bases. The CDR3 extends over 14 amino acids. CDR1 is SGHNT, CDR2 YYREEE, per germline (reference sequence). The CDR3 loop reads CASSLDGLDEKLFF. CDR3 nucleotide sequence: TGTGCCAGCAGCTTGGATGGGTTAGATGAAAAACTGTTTTTT.

This clone was observed once. This chain joins TRBV14 and TRBJ2-3; D is unresolved. Trimming stripped 6 bases from V and 2 bases from J, with 12 bases between. Germline V gene lookup returns CDR1 SGHDN and CDR2 FVKESK. This CDR3 spans 14 amino acids. The CDR3 loop is CASSLRQFTDTQYF. The DNA for the CDR3 is TGTGCCAGCAGTTTGAGACAATTCACAGATACGCAGTATTTT.

The chain recombines TRBV5-8 with TRBJ2-5, with TRBD2 matching 12 bases. Germline V CDR1 and CDR2: SGHTS, YDEGEE. The CDR3 covers 16 residues. V lost 4 bases to trimming and J lost 2 bases; unmatched junction nucleotides: 6. CDR3 nucleotide sequence: TGTGCCAGCAGCAACGGACTAGCGGGGTCTCAAGAGACCCAGTACTTC. Its protein is CASSNGLAGSQETQYF.

The chain combines TRBV18 with TRBJ2-1, with D uncertain. This CDR3 has 13 amino acids. The V gene's germline CDR1 is KGHSH and CDR2 LQKENI. V was shortened by 3 bases and J by 5 bases, with 8 bases between the two germline ends. The CDR3 nucleotides are TGTGCCAGCTCACCGGGGTGGGACAATGAGCAGTTCTTC. This sequence encodes CASSPGWDNEQFF.

This clone showed up just once. This chain uses TRBV7-3 with TRBJ1-1; a weak D match, TRBD1 (5 bases). Trimming left V 3 bases short and J 4 bases short, with 9 bases between. The CDR3 consists of 13 residues. Germline-derived CDR1 and CDR2 are SGHTA and FQGTGA. CDR3 nucleotide sequence: TGTGCCAGCAGCTTGCAGGGAGGCACTGAAGCTTTCTTT. This translates into CASSLQGGTEAFF.

The chain is built from TRBV2 and TRBJ1-1; D is uncertain. The V gene's germline CDR1 is SNHLY and CDR2 FYNNEI. The CDR3 runs to 12 residues. V gave up 8 bases and J gave up 4 bases, with 11 bases separating them. CDR3 coding DNA: TGTGCCAGCCTGGTGACTGGCACTGAAGCTTTCTTT. Amino acid sequence: CASLVTGTEAFF.

The chain couples TRBV10-3 to TRBJ2-6, with 8 bases that match TRBD1. Per the germline V gene, CDR1 is ENHRY and CDR2 is SYGVKD. This CDR3 is built from 17 residues. V dropped 7 bases and J dropped 0; count of bases not matched to a gene: 8. CDR3 protein: CAITSGTGVSGANVLTF. CDR3 bases: TGTGCCATCACCTCCGGGACAGGTGTCTCTGGGGCCAACGTCCTGACTTTC.

The chain is built from TRBV10-3 and TRBJ2-3; TRBD1 matches 7 bases. The germline CDR1 and CDR2 sequences are ENHRY and SYGVKD. Germline trimming cut 5 bases from V and 6 bases from J; bases unmatched to any gene: 17. CDR3 length: 17 residues. CDR3 protein: CAISRRNSGTVPDTQYF. CDR3 nucleotide sequence: TGTGCCATCAGTAGACGAAACTCCGGGACAGTCCCGGATACGCAGTATTTT.

Notes on this clone: This may come from a read error, since a much larger clone is one base off. The chain joins TRBV6-1 to TRBJ2-1; TRBD1 matches at 7 bases. The V and J ends lost 2 bases and 12 bases, in that order; junction bases with no gene match: 13. This CDR3 has 15 residues. Germline CDR1 and CDR2: MNHNS and SASEGT. CDR3: CASSENRGQVHGQFF. For the CDR3, the DNA is TGTGCCAGCAGTGAAAACCGCGGACAGGTCCATGGGCAGTTCTTC.

This chain links TRBV5-6 with TRBJ2-5; D gene unclear. Germline assignment: CDR1 SGHDT and CDR2 YYEEEE. Trimming left V 0 bases short and J 7 bases short, with 19 bases between. The CDR3 has 16 amino acids. The CDR3 DNA is TGTGCCAGCAGCTTGGCTCAGGCAAACACCCTGGGGACCCAGTACTTC. This codes for CASSLAQANTLGTQYF.

This clone was observed a handful of times. The chain has TRBV30 and TRBJ2-7, with TRBD1 matching 7 bases. After removal of 2 bases from V and 1 base from J, the junction contained 8 bases not matched to a gene. Germline V gene data show CDR1 as GTSNPN and CDR2 as SVGIG (reference sequence). This CDR3 spans 15 amino acids. The CDR3 DNA follows: TGTGCCTGGAGTATTACGGACAGGATTTCCTACGAGCAGTACTTC. Translated, it gives CAWSITDRISYEQYF. Full variable domain (rest looked up from reference TRBV30 and TRBJ2-7): SQTIHQWPATLVQPVGSPLSLECTVEGTSNPNLYWYRQAAGRGLQLLFYSVGIGQISSEVPQNLSASRPQDRQFILSSKKLLLSDSGFYLCAWSITDRISYEQYFGPGTRLTVT.

The V gene is TRBV2, the J gene TRBJ1-5; 7 nucleotides match TRBD1. This CDR3 comprises 15 residues. Germline V lookup: CDR1 SNHLY, CDR2 FYNNEI. The V segment lost 4 bases and the J segment 5 bases; nucleotides outside the gene matches: 8. This chain's CDR3 is CASSVSRGGHQPQHF. In nucleotides, the CDR3 is TGTGCCAGCAGTGTCTCCAGGGGGGGTCATCAGCCCCAGCATTTT.

In regard to this clone: The junction does not match germline at one end; this may be a read error. This chain connects TRBV7-7 to TRBJ2-5; 10 nucleotides align to TRBD2. This CDR3 is 15 amino acids long. Germline assignment: CDR1 SSHAT and CDR2 FNYEAQ (reference sequence). In DNA, the CDR3 is TGTGCTAGCAGCTTAGGGCTAGCGGGAGAAGAGACCCAGTACTTC. It yields the protein CASSLGLAGEETQYF.

The chain is built from TRBV18 and TRBJ2-1; D perhaps matches TRBD2 (6 bases). Germline V lookup: CDR1 KGHSH, CDR2 LQKENI. The CDR3 runs 14 residues. The V gene lost 2 bases and the J gene lost 5 bases, with 10 bases spanning the gap. CDR3 residues: CASSPITSNNEQFF. The CDR3 DNA reads as TGTGCCAGCTCACCAATCACTAGCAACAATGAGCAGTTCTTC. The whole variable domain, filled in from reference TRBV18 and TRBJ2-1, reads NAGVMQNPRHLVRRRGQEARLRCSPMKGHSHVYWYRQLPEEGLKFMVYLQKENIIDESGMPKERFSAEFPKEGPSILRIQQVVRGDSAAYFCASSPITSNNEQFFGPGTRLTVL.

V is TRBV25-1 and J is TRBJ2-4, with TRBD1 matching 10 bases. Per germline, CDR1 MGHDK and CDR2 SYGVNS. The CDR3 is 15 residues long. V was clipped by 7 bases and J by 1 base; unmatched bases: 4. In DNA form, the CDR3 reads TGTGCCAGCAAGGGGACAGGGGAGGCCAAAAACATTCAGTACTTC. Translating gives CASKGTGEAKNIQYF.

The chain has TRBV19 and TRBJ1-2, with 7 bases aligning to TRBD1. CDR3 length: 13 residues. Germline loops: CDR1 LNHDA, CDR2 SQIVND (reference sequence). The trim removed 7 bases at V and 5 bases at J, leaving 7 bases unmatched. The CDR3 region has the DNA TGTGCCAGTATTACTCCGGGACAGTATGGCTACACCTTC. This codes for CASITPGQYGYTF.

The chain carries TRBV6-9 and TRBJ2-3, with D possibly being TRBD1 (6 bases). The CDR3 sequence is 13 residues long. The germline gives CDR1 MNHGY, CDR2 SVAAGI. The germline V and J ends were trimmed by 9 bases and 0 bases, with 10 bases remaining between them. The CDR3 is CASIQGSTDTQYF. The DNA of the CDR3 is TGTGCCAGTATTCAGGGGAGCACAGATACGCAGTATTTT.

This chain connects TRBV5-1 to TRBJ2-1; TRBD1 might be the D (5 bases). This CDR3 comprises 13 residues. The germline gives CDR1 SGHRS, CDR2 YFSETQ. V dropped 1 base and J dropped 9 bases, with 11 bases sitting between them. DNA for the CDR3: TGCGCCAGCAGCTTGCAAACAGGCCCTGAGCAGTTCTTC. It is translated as CASSLQTGPEQFF. The full variable domain, in which reference TRBV5-1 and TRBJ2-1 provide the parts outside the CDR3, is KAGVTQTPRYLIKTRGQQVTLSCSPISGHRSVSWYQQTPGQGLQFLFEYFSETQRNKGNFPGRFSGRQFSNSRSEMNVSTLELGDSALYLCASSLQTGPEQFFGPGTRLTVL.

The chain is built from TRBV10-3 and TRBJ2-2, with D perhaps TRBD1 or TRBD2 (7 bases each). CDR1 is ENHRY and CDR2 is SYGVKD in the germline V gene. Trimming removed 10 bases from V and 4 bases from J, with 19 bases in between. This CDR3 contains 15 residues. CDR3 DNA: TGTGCCACTACAGGGGAGGGACTTTTCACCGGGGAGCTGTTTTTT. Residues: CATTGEGLFTGELFF.